The 14 T cell receptor beta chains listed next were all sequenced from one sample in a study of graft-versus-host responses after intestinal transplantation. Only in-frame clones appear in the TCRdb table, and some are missing; sequencing was by immunoSEQ multiplex PCR. The top ten clones hold around 0.76% of a sample with roughly 99,000 clones, roughly 90% of them seen once. The antigens for these receptors are not known. Sequencing used unstimulated CD4+ T cells sorted from spleen or lymph node cells, obtained before transplant. The receptor set was obtained from a human donor who was the organ donor for an intestinal transplant.

As for this clone: Other DNA sequences from this sample encode an identical CDR3 as well. J is TRBJ2-5 and V is TRBV5-1; weak D call: TRBD2 (6 bases). V was shortened by 1 base and J by 2 bases, with 9 bases between the two germline ends. The CDR3 is 14 residues long. Germline V CDR1 and CDR2: SGHRS, YFSETQ. This CDR3 is CASSLTSPQETQYF. The DNA for the CDR3 is TGCGCCAGCAGCTTGACTAGCCCACAAGAGACCCAGTACTTC.

This chain connects TRBV18 to TRBJ2-7, with 9 bases matching TRBD1. CDR1 is KGHSH and CDR2 is LQKENI in the germline V gene. The V segment lost 0 bases and the J segment 5 bases; nucleotides outside the gene matches: 11. The CDR3 is 17 amino acids. The CDR3 DNA follows: TGTGCCAGCTCACCACCGAGGGGGACAGGGACACGAGACGAGCAGTACTTC. It translates to CASSPPRGTGTRDEQYF.

The genes are TRBV7-3 and TRBJ2-1, with 7 bases aligning to TRBD1. The CDR3 contains 16 residues. The trim removed 5 bases at V and 1 base at J, leaving 8 bases unmatched. Germline CDR1 is SGHTA and CDR2 is FQGTGA. The CDR3 protein is CASSPTGRSSYNEQFF. CDR3 sequence (DNA): TGTGCCAGCAGCCCGACAGGGCGGAGTTCCTACAATGAGCAGTTCTTC. Together with reference TRBV7-3 and TRBJ2-1, the CDR3 gives the full variable domain: GAGVSQTPSNKVTEKGKYVELRCDPISGHTALYWYRQSLGQGPEFLIYFQGTGAADDSGLPNDRFFAVRPEGSVSTLKIQRTERGDSAVYLCASSPTGRSSYNEQFFGPGTRLTVL.

The genes are TRBV6-1 and TRBJ2-5, with TRBD2 matching over 9 bases. The DNA end is more similar to TRBJ2-7, so the J call may be wrong. The CDR3 runs to 15 residues. Germline CDR1 MNHNS, CDR2 SASEGT. The CDR3 region is CASSWLAGPSYEQYF. The CDR3 region has the DNA TGTGCCAGCAGTTGGCTAGCGGGACCCTCCTACGAGCAGTACTTC.

The chain uses TRBV5-1 and TRBJ2-3; TRBD1 matches at 9 bases. Germline CDR1 SGHRS, CDR2 YFSETQ. V lost 2 bases and J lost 5; bases outside the gene matches: 6. The CDR3 length is 15 residues. DNA for the CDR3: TGCGCCAGCAGCTTACAGGGGGCAAGTGGAGATACGCAGTATTTT. Protein: CASSLQGASGDTQYF. Together with reference TRBV5-1 and TRBJ2-3, the CDR3 gives the full variable domain: KAGVTQTPRYLIKTRGQQVTLSCSPISGHRSVSWYQQTPGQGLQFLFEYFSETQRNKGNFPGRFSGRQFSNSRSEMNVSTLELGDSALYLCASSLQGASGDTQYFGPGTRLTVL.

The chain carries TRBV5-5 and TRBJ2-7; 8 nucleotides align to TRBD1. Unmatched junction bases numbered 12, after V lost 4 bases and J lost 0 bases. The CDR3 extends over 17 amino acids. Per germline, CDR1 SGHKS and CDR2 YYEKEE (reference sequence). CDR3 in DNA: TGTGCCAGCAGCAAGGGACAGGTGCTAGCAAACTCCTACGAGCAGTACTTC. This translates into CASSKGQVLANSYEQYF.

The chain carries TRBV9 and TRBJ1-2; D is ambiguous. Germline V gene sequence: CDR1 SGDLS, CDR2 YYNGEE. The V and J ends lost 4 bases and 0 bases respectively, with 25 bases between them. The CDR3 is 19 amino acids. For the CDR3, the DNA is TGTGCCAGCAGCAGACAACTCTTGGCAGCCCCAGGAGCTAACTATGGCTACACCTTC. Residues: CASSRQLLAAPGANYGYTF.

The chain combines TRBV6-4 with TRBJ2-1; D unresolved. Trimming shortened V by 5 bases and J by 0 bases, and 14 bases separated the two germline ends. Germline V gene lookup returns CDR1 MRHNA and CDR2 SNTAGT. This CDR3 has 16 amino acids. The CDR3 region has the DNA TGTGCCAGCAGTTATACTACTGGAATCTCCTACAATGAGCAGTTCTTC. Translation gives CASSYTTGISYNEQFF.

The V gene is TRBV7-6, the J gene TRBJ2-2, with D hard to call. CDR1 and CDR2 from the germline V gene are SGHVS and FNYEAQ. CDR3 length: 13 amino acids. Trimming removed 0 bases at V and 6 bases at J, with 5 bases between. The CDR3 coding sequence is TGTGCCAGCAGCTTAGCGAGGTCCGGGGAGCTGTTTTTT. Its translation is CASSLARSGELFF.

The chain combines TRBV4-2 with TRBJ2-1, with D unresolved. Deletions cut 0 bases from V and 8 bases from J, with 2 bases between. This CDR3 is 11 amino acids long. Germline assignment: CDR1 LGHNA and CDR2 YNFKEQ. CDR3 amino acids: CASSQDHEQFF. CDR3 DNA sequence: TGTGCCAGCAGCCAAGATCATGAGCAGTTCTTC.

The chain has TRBV2 and TRBJ2-5, with D tentatively TRBD2 (6 bases). There are 13 residues in the CDR3. V was trimmed by 8 bases and J by 5 bases, leaving 15 bases between them. CDR1 is SNHLY, CDR2 FYNNEI, per germline. CDR3 in amino acids: CASSYPEGETQYF. The CDR3 region has the DNA TGTGCCAGCTCTTACCCGGAGGGGGAGACCCAGTACTTC.

This clone was observed once. The V and J genes are TRBV7-2 and TRBJ2-1, with 9 bases that match TRBD2. Germline V gene lookup returns CDR1 SGHTA and CDR2 FQGNSA. Germline trimming cut 2 bases from V and 4 bases from J; bases unmatched to any gene: 3. CDR3 size: 15 residues. CDR3 amino acids: CASSLSSGRYNEQFF. DNA for the CDR3: TGTGCCAGCAGCTTAAGTAGCGGGAGATACAATGAGCAGTTCTTC.

The chain couples TRBV2 to TRBJ2-7; TRBD2 agrees at 11 bases. J lost 11 bases, V lost 5 bases, and 5 bases had no gene match. The CDR3 loop spans 12 amino acids. Germline assignment: CDR1 SNHLY and CDR2 FYNNEI. The CDR3 DNA sequence: TGTGCCAGCAGTCAGACTAGCGGGACGAAGTACTTC. It is translated as CASSQTSGTKYF.

The genes are TRBV7-2 and TRBJ2-2; D not certain. Germline V gene data show CDR1 as SGHTA and CDR2 as FQGNSA. The CDR3 has 12 amino acids. V was pared by 5 bases and J by 3 bases, with 4 bases between. CDR3 in amino acids: CASSRYTGELFF. In DNA form, the CDR3 reads TGTGCCAGCAGCCGATACACCGGGGAGCTGTTTTTT.